This T cell receptor beta chain originates from a study of T cells after yellow fever vaccination. This clonotype was detected a few times. The germline CDR1 and CDR2 sequences are MNHEY and SVGAGI. V lost 0 bases and J 3 bases, leaving 10 bases between the germline ends. The CDR3 is 15 residues long. Each CDR3 protein is one row after TCRdb ran MiXCR on the 5' RACE reads. Among some 220,000 distinct CDR3 sequences, approximately 3.3% were seen once, and the ten largest hold about 3%. The sequencing used CD4+ T cells sorted from PBMCs, collected 10 days after the yellow fever booster vaccination. This sequence originates from a young man who received the YFV17D yellow fever vaccine. This chain links TRBV6-5 with TRBJ2-3, with D perhaps being TRBD1 or TRBD2 (5 bases each). In nucleotides, the CDR3 is TGTGCCAGCAGTTACTCGGGCAGGGAGACAGATACGCAGTATTTT. Its protein product is CASSYSGRETDTQYF.